This TCR beta chain was captured in a study of T cell responses to AZD1222 COVID-19 vaccine. Study-wide results and caveats: Recipients of two AZD1222 doses showed rising Spike-specific TCR breadth and depth. With dominance at 160-218 and 743-854, vaccine-associated CD4 TCRs spanned spike.

Germline V gene sequence: CDR1 SEHNR, CDR2 FQNEAQ (reference sequence). The CDR3 contains 14 residues. Trimming removed 5 bases from V and 1 base from J, with 9 bases in between. TCRdb's table, derived via immunoSEQ multiplex PCR, lists solely in-frame clones and lacks some. Altogether around 140,000 clones are present, 75% to 95% being singletons, with the ten largest covering about 1.5%. About this clone itself: Its antigen is currently unknown.

This specimen consisted of peripheral blood, obtained on day 0 of AZD1222 vaccination. This chain joins TRBV7-9 and TRBJ1-5; D unresolved. The source of this sequence is an adult in good health. CDR3 region: CASSPSRSNQPQHF. The CDR3 nucleotides read TGTGCCAGCAGCCCATCCCGAAGCAATCAGCCCCAGCATTTT.